This T cell receptor (beta chain) was identified during a study of blood T cells in healthy people across ages. At the level of the study: Capture via template switching afforded approximately one barcoded beta molecule per two T cells. Points from the study as a whole: The diversity estimates, figures obtained from one million T cells, were considered underestimates.

Together with a sample-barcoded 5' primer, a J-beta primer mix was included in a second PCR lasting about 6 to 11 cycles. A minimum of 2.5 million CDR3-containing paired-end reads was obtained for each sample. One entry per CDR3 protein results from TCRdb running MiXCR on the 5' RACE reads. Found here are fewer than 900,000 distinct CDR3 sequences, around 40% of them singletons; the top ten hold 20% to 25%. CDR3 length equals 13 residues. Trimming left V 6 bases short and J 0 bases short, with 11 bases between. Germline V gene lookup returns CDR1 DFQATT and CDR2 SNEGSKA (reference sequence). With regard to this clonotype: Its antigen remains unidentified.

The receptor was isolated from a woman aged 55-70 years in good health. Sequencing was carried out using blood. The rearrangement links TRBV20-1 to TRBJ2-5; D unclear. CDR3 in DNA: TGCAGTGCCGTCATGGGCCACCAAGAGACCCAGTACTTC. Translating it yields CSAVMGHQETQYF.